The 11 T cell receptor beta chains reported below all come from one sample, sequenced in a study of cytomegalovirus exposure and HLA in healthy donors. The PCR contained 60 Vbeta and 13 Jbeta primers. Some clones are missing from TCRdb's copy, which holds only in-frame ones; the method was immunoSEQ multiplex PCR. The table lists 100,000 to 150,000 clones, approximately 77% of them singletons. The specimen was PBMCs. Source of these receptors: a woman aged 60 to 75 in good health and CMV-seronegative.

The genes are TRBV28 and TRBJ1-4; D might be TRBD1 (5 bases). Trimming shortened V by 2 bases and J by 10 bases, and 14 bases separated the two germline ends. Germline V gives CDR1 MDHEN, CDR2 SYDVKM. This CDR3 has 14 residues. CDR3 sequence: CASSLAAGGGKLFF. Written as DNA, the CDR3 is TGTGCCAGCAGTTTAGCAGCCGGGGGAGGAAAACTGTTTTTT.

V gene TRBV28 combines with J gene TRBJ2-3, with 11 bases identical to TRBD2. The germline gives CDR1 MDHEN, CDR2 SYDVKM. The CDR3 contains 16 residues. Trimming took 5 bases from V and 2 from J; bases not matched to a gene: 6. CDR3 DNA: TGTGCCAGCAGTCTTTTAGCGGGAGGGAACACAGATACGCAGTATTTT. Residues: CASSLLAGGNTDTQYF.

This sequence joins TRBV5-1 and TRBJ1-2; no reliable D call. The CDR3 has 12 amino acids. The germline V and J ends were trimmed by 5 bases and 1 base, with 6 bases remaining between them. CDR1 and CDR2 from the germline V gene are SGHRS and YFSETQ. Written as DNA, the CDR3 is TGCGCCAGCAGTACTCTTAACTATGGCTACACCTTC. Amino acid sequence: CASSTLNYGYTF.

This clone was picked up one time. The chain recombines TRBV5-1 with TRBJ2-7, with 8 bases lining up with TRBD2. The CDR3 loop spans 15 amino acids. V shed 2 bases, J shed 6 bases, and the junction held 10 bases outside the gene matches. Germline assignment: CDR1 SGHRS and CDR2 YFSETQ. The CDR3 reads CASSFPLAEGSEQYF. The DNA for the CDR3 is TGCGCCAGCAGCTTTCCACTAGCGGAGGGGTCCGAGCAGTACTTC.

This clone was found a few times. The rearrangement uses TRBV2 and TRBJ1-5, with TRBD1 as a possible D gene (5 bases). From germline, CDR1 is SNHLY and CDR2 FYNNEI. Trimming cost V 2 bases and J 3 bases, with 8 bases left between them. The CDR3 has 14 amino acids. The CDR3 region has the DNA TGTGCCAGCAGTGAACAGGGATTCAATCAGCCCCAGCATTTT. Protein: CASSEQGFNQPQHF.

The chain links TRBV19 to TRBJ1-6; the match to TRBD1 covers 10 bases. CDR3 size: 17 residues. Per germline, CDR1 LNHDA and CDR2 SQIVND (reference sequence). With V trimmed by 1 base and J by 10 bases, 10 bases remained unmatched. The CDR3 loop is CASSIGPGTGDGSPLHF. The DNA for the CDR3 is TGTGCCAGTAGTATAGGTCCCGGGACAGGGGACGGATCACCCCTCCACTTT.

The chain employs TRBV9 and TRBJ2-3; 10 nucleotides match TRBD2. Germline values: CDR1 SGDLS, CDR2 YYNGEE. After removal of 2 bases from V and 0 bases from J, the junction contained 6 bases not matched to a gene. The CDR3 covers 17 residues. In DNA, the CDR3 is TGTGCCAGCAGCGTGAGCGGGGGGGTTGAAAGCACAGATACGCAGTATTTT. This codes for CASSVSGGVESTDTQYF.

This clone was detected a few times. The chain couples TRBV18 to TRBJ2-1; 10 bases fit TRBD2. The CDR3 is 18 amino acids. Germline CDR1 KGHSH, CDR2 LQKENI. With 6 bases clipped from V and 6 bases from J, the junction kept 17 bases outside the gene matches. The CDR3 spells CASSHSGGQGRGPNEQFF. Written as DNA, the CDR3 is TGTGCCAGCTCTCATAGCGGGGGGCAGGGGAGGGGGCCCAATGAGCAGTTCTTC.

V gene TRBV6-6 combines with J gene TRBJ2-2; unclear D gene. The V end was cut by 8 bases, the J end by 0 bases, with 7 bases between. The germline V gene has CDR1 MNHNY and CDR2 SVGAGI (reference sequence). The CDR3 length is 13 residues. The CDR3 reads CASGDSNTGELFF. CDR3 DNA: TGTGCCAGCGGAGACTCGAACACCGGGGAGCTGTTTTTT.

CDR3 amino acids: CASSPGTSGGNEQFF. CDR3 bases: TGTGCCAGCAGTCCCGGGACTAGCGGGGGGAATGAGCAGTTCTTC. The rearrangement links TRBV27 to TRBJ2-1; 15 bases are a match to TRBD2. CDR3 length: 15 residues. CDR1 MNHEY and CDR2 SMNVEV come from the germline V gene (reference sequence). V lost 5 bases, J lost 7 bases, and 3 bases stayed unmatched.

This clone was seen once. The CDR3 DNA reads as TGTGCCAGTAGTAGGGGCGCTGAAAAACTGTTTTTT. Translation: CASSRGAEKLFF. The rearrangement uses TRBV19 and TRBJ1-4, with D perhaps matching TRBD1 (5 bases). The V end was cut by 4 bases, the J end by 7 bases, with 7 bases between. Germline CDR1 LNHDA, CDR2 SQIVND (reference sequence). CDR3 length equals 12 residues.